What follows describes a single TCR beta chain. Its antigen is unknown. Qualities for individual bases were not recorded, and no much larger clone is one base off. Each collaborating institution followed its own protocols to collect whole blood in K2EDTA tubes. Collaborator samples were shipped for TCRbeta analysis as frozen whole blood, isolated PBMCs, or DNA extracted from either sample type. This entry comes from a study of blood T cell repertoires in COVID-19 (dated by TCRdb to the early 2020s). Notes on the research overall: Collaborator samples came from the United States, Italy and Spain and covered acute and convalescent phases of COVID-19. The prospective study material was composed of cDNA or gDNA derived from T cells, B-cell-depleted T cells, or PBMCs. The dataset comprised deeply sampled blood TCRbeta repertoires from subjects exposed to, actively infected with, or recovered from COVID-19. The repertoires were made available in a free public database intended to serve as a resource for research on the immune response to SARS-CoV-2. Samples were obtained from the ongoing ImmuneRACE study (first 160 participants) and from 1,200 or so subjects provided by 6 global collaborators. Sample metadata almost always included a de-identified subject ID, COVID-19 status, age in years and sex. Where HLA class I and class II types were available, the types were taken from metadata supplied by the sample provider, not from assay-based typing. General study outcomes and caveats: The amount of clinical and demographic metadata varied by source and participant and was provided uncurated.

From the cysteine through the phenylalanine, the CDR3 covers 13 amino acids. The entry retains the CDR3 DNA only, 39 bases that are in frame from base 1. Via the germline V gene, CDR1 is SGHRS and CDR2 YFSETQ. Trimming takes 0 bases from V and 7 bases from J, and the germline ends sit 10 bases apart. TCRbeta CDR3 regions were amplified from genomic DNA using the immunoSEQ Assay, a bias-controlled multiplex PCR. From the authors' description of their analysis: Nucleated cell counts per sample were estimated from amplification of reference gene primers within the assay. To quantify the absolute abundance of each unique TCRbeta CDR3 rearrangement, sequence reads were collapsed and filtered. For each sample, productive Simpson clonality was calculated as the square root of Simpson's diversity index over productive rearrangements. TCRdb limited this immuneACCESS table to in-frame rearrangements with V and J called. A share of clones is missing; checked studies link under half to unresolved V genes, and the rest is unexplained. Clone size and the V and J calls come from that table; the DNA yielded D and trimming. The sample includes fewer than 150,000 clones, with more than 75% observed a single time. Around 8% of the sample is held by the ten biggest clonotypes.

The rearrangement joined TRBV5-1 to TRBJ1-2, with TRBD1 perhaps the D gene, on 5 matching bases. This sequence originates from a woman between 35 and 50 years old with acute or convalescent COVID-19. Sequenced: peripheral blood. The sequence in DNA is TGCGCCAGCAGCTTGGAAGGGGTGGCTGGCTACACCTTC. Translation gives CASSLEGVAGYTF. The CDR3, completed at both ends by the reference TRBV5-1 and TRBJ1-2 genes, gives the full variable domain KAGVTQTPRYLIKTRGQQVTLSCSPISGHRSVSWYQQTPGQGLQFLFEYFSETQRNKGNFPGRFSGRQFSNSRSEMNVSTLELGDSALYLCASSLEGVAGYTFGSGTRLTVV.